What follows are 9 T cell receptor beta chains derived from one specimen sequenced in a study of OX40 agonist ivuxolimab in advanced cancers. Repertoires were generated with immunoSEQ multiplex PCR, while TCRdb's copy carries only in-frame clones and drops some. The sample has fewer than 50,000 clones; roughly nine tenths are singletons. The source was CD4+ or CD8+ T cells sorted from blood, collected in a trial of the OX40 agonist ivuxolimab. Receptors were obtained from an adult with an advanced solid tumor such as melanoma, head and neck, liver or kidney cancer.

The chain combines TRBV7-9 with TRBJ1-6; the match to TRBD1 covers 8 bases. After removal of 6 bases from V and 5 bases from J, the junction contained 6 bases not matched to a gene. CDR1 and CDR2 (germline): SEHNR, FQNEAQ (reference sequence). This CDR3 region has 15 residues. The CDR3 region is CASRDRDRNNSPLHF. The CDR3 DNA sequence: TGTGCCAGCAGGGATCGGGACAGGAATAATTCACCCCTCCACTTT.

The chain has TRBV13 and TRBJ1-3; D unresolved. This CDR3 region has 14 residues. In germline, CDR1 is PRHDT, CDR2 FYEKMQ (reference sequence). Trimming removed 3 bases at V and 8 bases at J, with 14 bases between. The CDR3 DNA follows: TGTGCCAGCAGCTTTGGGAGTAGCCCGGACACCATATATTTT. This codes for CASSFGSSPDTIYF. The full variable domain, its missing parts supplied by reference TRBV13 and TRBJ1-3, is AAGVIQSPRHLIKEKRETATLKCYPIPRHDTVYWYQQGPGQDPQFLISFYEKMQSDKGSIPDRFSAQQFSDYHSELNMSSLELGDSALYFCASSFGSSPDTIYFGEGSWLTVV.

The gene calls are TRBV6-1 and TRBJ2-1, with D tentatively TRBD1 or TRBD2 (5 bases each). Germline CDR1 reads MNHNS; CDR2 reads SASEGT. CDR3 size: 18 residues. V shed 3 bases and J shed 3 bases, with 21 bases lying between them. The DNA for the CDR3 is TGTGCCAGCAGTGATGGCCTGGCAGGGAGATTGGGCTACAATGAGCAGTTCTTC. Translation: CASSDGLAGRLGYNEQFF.

The gene calls are TRBV27 and TRBJ1-1, with a weak D call TRBD1 (5 bases). In germline, CDR1 is MNHEY, CDR2 SMNVEV (reference sequence). The CDR3 has 14 amino acids. The V end lost 7 bases, the J end lost 0 bases, and 12 bases lay between the germline ends. CDR3: CASTPGTLNTEAFF. Written as DNA, the CDR3 is TGTGCCAGCACCCCCGGGACCTTGAACACTGAAGCTTTCTTT.

The chain couples TRBV5-1 to TRBJ1-6; 8 positions match TRBD1. Germline-derived CDR1 and CDR2 are SGHRS and YFSETQ. The CDR3 is made up of 17 amino acids. The V segment lost 1 base and the J segment 8 bases; nucleotides outside the gene matches: 11. The CDR3 region has the DNA TGCGCCAGCAGCTTGTATAACGTCGGACAGGGAGATTCACCCCTCCACTTT. Amino acids: CASSLYNVGQGDSPLHF. The full variable domain, with the rest looked up from reference TRBV5-1 and TRBJ1-6, is KAGVTQTPRYLIKTRGQQVTLSCSPISGHRSVSWYQQTPGQGLQFLFEYFSETQRNKGNFPGRFSGRQFSNSRSEMNVSTLELGDSALYLCASSLYNVGQGDSPLHFGNGTRLTVT.

This clone was seen once. The V call is TRBV5-5, the J call TRBJ2-7, with 9 bases that match TRBD2. From germline, CDR1 is SGHKS and CDR2 YYEKEE (reference sequence). The CDR3 sequence is 16 residues long. After removal of 0 bases from V and 4 bases from J, the junction contained 8 bases not matched to a gene. The CDR3 protein is CASSLDPTSGTYEQYF. CDR3 nucleotides: TGTGCCAGCAGCTTGGACCCGACTAGCGGTACTTACGAGCAGTACTTC.

The V and J genes are TRBV4-1 and TRBJ2-1, with D tentatively TRBD1 or TRBD2 (5 bases each). The CDR3 has 15 amino acids. V lost 1 base to trimming and J lost 5 bases, with 12 bases between them. Germline assignment: CDR1 MGHRA and CDR2 YSYEKL. The CDR3 spells CASSQVPGRNNEQFF. CDR3 nucleotide sequence: TGCGCCAGCAGCCAAGTTCCGGGACGAAACAATGAGCAGTTCTTC.

The genes are TRBV6-1 and TRBJ2-1; D perhaps matches TRBD1 (5 bases). The CDR3 has 14 amino acids. V lost 8 bases and J 0 bases, leaving 11 bases between the germline ends. In germline, CDR1 is MNHNS, CDR2 SASEGT. CDR3 coding DNA: TGTGCCAGCGTCGGCGACAGCTCCTACAATGAGCAGTTCTTC. Translated: CASVGDSSYNEQFF.

J is TRBJ1-6 and V is TRBV9, with 9 nucleotides matching TRBD1. The CDR3 is 15 amino acids. The junction had 8 bases not matched to a gene; V was cut back by 3 bases and J by 10 bases. Germline values: CDR1 SGDLS, CDR2 YYNGEE. Here the CDR3 DNA reads TGTGCCAGCAGCGCGAGCGGACAGGGGACCTCACCCCTCCACTTT. Its protein product is CASSASGQGTSPLHF.